Listed below are T cell receptor beta chains from one sample, sequenced in a study of Ad26.COV2.S vaccination and SARS-CoV-2 variants. The repertoire was sequenced with immunoSEQ multiplex PCR; TCRdb's copy has only in-frame clones and lacks some. The table records roughly 380,000 clones, around 90% of them present only once. The sample was peripheral blood, taken in a trial of Ad26.COV2.S vaccine versus placebo. All receptors derive from a person between 18 and 60 years old who received the Ad26.COV2.S COVID-19 vaccine or a placebo. CDR3s include the opening cysteine and the closing phenylalanine or tryptophan. D genes are given only for firm matches. For some rows the clone size is stated as once, few or many, or as a class when expanded; others skip it.

clone_size: NA; j_call: TRBJ1-5; d_call: TRBD1; v_call: TRBV7-2; cdr3_nt: TGTGCCAGCAGCTCTGGACAGGGGAATCAGCCCCAGCATTTT; cdr3_aa: CASSSGQGNQPQHF
clone_size: few; j_call: TRBJ1-3; d_call: NA; v_call: TRBV2; cdr3_nt: TGTGCCAGCATACAGGGTTGGGCTGGAAACACCATATATTTT; cdr3_aa: CASIQGWAGNTIYF
clone_size: NA; j_call: TRBJ2-1; d_call: NA; v_call: TRBV3-1/TRBV3-2; cdr3_nt: TGTGCCAGCAAGGAACAGGGTGGGGTTGGTGAGCAGTTCTTC; cdr3_aa: CASKEQGGVGEQFF
clone_size: NA; j_call: TRBJ2-1; d_call: NA; v_call: TRBV2; cdr3_nt: TGTGCCAGCAGTGGTCTTCTTGGTGGTGAGCAGTTCTTC; cdr3_aa: CASSGLLGGEQFF
clone_size: NA; j_call: TRBJ2-5; d_call: TRBD1; v_call: TRBV4-1; cdr3_nt: TGCGCCAGCAGCCAAGGCTACAGGGGGCGCCAAGAGACCCAGTACTTC; cdr3_aa: CASSQGYRGRQETQYF
clone_size: NA; j_call: TRBJ2-7; d_call: NA; v_call: TRBV9; cdr3_nt: TGTGCCAGCAGCGCCCTTGGTGGTTGGTACGAGCAGTACTTC; cdr3_aa: CASSALGGWYEQYF
clone_size: once; j_call: TRBJ1-1; d_call: NA; v_call: TRBV5-4; cdr3_nt: TGTGCCAGCAGCTCGGCCACAGGGCGGGGGATGAACACTGAAGCTTTCTTT; cdr3_aa: CASSSATGRGMNTEAFF
clone_size: few; j_call: TRBJ1-6; d_call: NA; v_call: TRBV30; cdr3_nt: TGTGCCTGGAGTGTGACCGACTCGGGTTCACCCCTCCACTTT; cdr3_aa: CAWSVTDSGSPLHF
clone_size: NA; j_call: TRBJ2-3; d_call: TRBD2; v_call: TRBV6-4; cdr3_nt: TGTGCCAGCAGTAGCGGGGGGAGCACAGATACGCAGTATTTT; cdr3_aa: CASSSGGSTDTQYF
clone_size: NA; j_call: TRBJ1-1; d_call: NA; v_call: TRBV19; cdr3_nt: TGTGCCAGTAGTTCTTACAGGGTGAACACTGAAGCTTTCTTT; cdr3_aa: CASSSYRVNTEAFF
clone_size: few; j_call: TRBJ1-1; d_call: NA; v_call: TRBV19; cdr3_nt: TGTGCCAGTAGTCACCGCCGCATAGGGACGGCTGACACTGAAGCTTTCTTT; cdr3_aa: CASSHRRIGTADTEAFF
clone_size: NA; j_call: TRBJ1-2; d_call: NA; v_call: TRBV9; cdr3_nt: TGTGCCAGCAGCGTAGGCGGACAGCCCTCCTATGGCTACACCTTC; cdr3_aa: CASSVGGQPSYGYTF
clone_size: NA; j_call: TRBJ2-7; d_call: TRBD2; v_call: TRBV5-4; cdr3_nt: TGTGCCAGCAGGGCCCGGGAGGGGGGGCCCGGCGAGCAGTACTTC; cdr3_aa: CASRAREGGPGEQYF
clone_size: NA; j_call: TRBJ2-7; d_call: TRBD1; v_call: TRBV5-1; cdr3_nt: TGCGCCAGCAGCTTGGCCGGGCAGGGGGAGTACTTC; cdr3_aa: CASSLAGQGEYF
clone_size: NA; j_call: TRBJ2-3; d_call: NA; v_call: TRBV4-3; cdr3_nt: TGCGCCAGCAGCCAAGGGAGGGGGGACGGCTCAGATACGCAGTATTTT; cdr3_aa: CASSQGRGDGSDTQYF
clone_size: NA; j_call: TRBJ2-5; d_call: NA; v_call: TRBV5-6; cdr3_nt: TGTGCCAGCAGCACCGGCGGGACCTTATTCCAAGAGACCCAGTACTTC; cdr3_aa: CASSTGGTLFQETQYF
clone_size: NA; j_call: TRBJ1-4; d_call: NA; v_call: TRBV12-3/TRBV12-4; cdr3_nt: TGTGCCAGCAGTTTAGTGGGGGAAAAACTGTTTTTT; cdr3_aa: CASSLVGEKLFF